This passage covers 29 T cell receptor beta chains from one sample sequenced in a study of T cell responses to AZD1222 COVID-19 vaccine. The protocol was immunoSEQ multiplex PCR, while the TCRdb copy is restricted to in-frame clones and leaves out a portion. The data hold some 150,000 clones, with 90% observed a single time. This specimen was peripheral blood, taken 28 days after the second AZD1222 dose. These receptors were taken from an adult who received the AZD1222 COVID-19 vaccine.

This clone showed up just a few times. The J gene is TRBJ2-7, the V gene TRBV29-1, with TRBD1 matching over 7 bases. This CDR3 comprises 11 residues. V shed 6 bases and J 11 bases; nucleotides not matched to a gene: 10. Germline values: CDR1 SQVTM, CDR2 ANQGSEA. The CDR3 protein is CSVGESDREYF. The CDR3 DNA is TGCAGCGTCGGAGAGAGTGACAGGGAGTACTTC.

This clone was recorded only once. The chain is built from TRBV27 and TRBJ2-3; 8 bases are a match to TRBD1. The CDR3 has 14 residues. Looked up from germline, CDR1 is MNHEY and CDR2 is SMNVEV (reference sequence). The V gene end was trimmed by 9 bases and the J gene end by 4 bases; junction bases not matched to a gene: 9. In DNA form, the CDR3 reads TGTGCCAGTAGGACAGGGACTTTGCCAGATACGCAGTATTTT. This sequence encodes CASRTGTLPDTQYF.

The DNA for the CDR3 is TGTGCCAGCAGCAAATTAGGGCTGTCACCCCTCCACTTT. It specifies CASSKLGLSPLHF. The chain carries TRBV7-9 and TRBJ1-6; D remains ambiguous. This CDR3 comprises 13 residues. Germline assignment: CDR1 SEHNR and CDR2 FQNEAQ (reference sequence). V lost 5 bases to trimming and J lost 10 bases, with 12 bases between them.

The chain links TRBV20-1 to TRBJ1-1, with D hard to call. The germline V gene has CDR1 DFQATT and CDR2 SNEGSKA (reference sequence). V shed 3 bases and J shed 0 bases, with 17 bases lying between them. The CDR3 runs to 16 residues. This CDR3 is CSASLGSHGMNTEAFF. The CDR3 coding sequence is TGCAGTGCTAGTTTGGGATCTCACGGCATGAACACTGAAGCTTTCTTT.

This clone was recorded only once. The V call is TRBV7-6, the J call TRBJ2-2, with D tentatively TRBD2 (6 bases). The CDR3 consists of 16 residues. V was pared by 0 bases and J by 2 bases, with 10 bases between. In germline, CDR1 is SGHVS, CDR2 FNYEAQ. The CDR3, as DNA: TGTGCCAGCAGCTTAGCCTCTAGCGCAAACACCGGGGAGCTGTTTTTT. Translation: CASSLASSANTGELFF.

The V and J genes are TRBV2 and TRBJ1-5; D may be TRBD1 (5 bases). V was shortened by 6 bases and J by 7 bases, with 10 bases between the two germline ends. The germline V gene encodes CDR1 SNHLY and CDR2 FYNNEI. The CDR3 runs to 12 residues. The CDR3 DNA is TGTGCCAGCAGGGGGGACGTGCAGCCCCAGCATTTT. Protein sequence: CASRGDVQPQHF. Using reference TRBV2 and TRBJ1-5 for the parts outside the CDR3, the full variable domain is EPEVTQTPSHQVTQMGQEVILRCVPISNHLYFYWYRQILGQKVEFLVSFYNNEISEKSEIFDDQFSVERPDGSNFTLKIRSTKLEDSAMYFCASRGDVQPQHFGDGTRLSIL.

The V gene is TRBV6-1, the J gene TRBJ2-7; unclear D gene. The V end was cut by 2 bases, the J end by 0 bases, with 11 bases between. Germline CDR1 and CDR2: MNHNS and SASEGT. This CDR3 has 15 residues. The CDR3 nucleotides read TGTGCCAGCAGTGAATTAAGTCTTGCCTCCTACGAGCAGTACTTC. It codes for CASSELSLASYEQYF.

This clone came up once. In nucleotides, the CDR3 is TGCGCCAGCAGCTTGGGCACGACCTACGAGCAGTACTTC. Its protein product is CASSLGTTYEQYF. V and J are TRBV5-1 and TRBJ2-7, with D hard to call. Germline V gene lookup returns CDR1 SGHRS and CDR2 YFSETQ. Trimming took 0 bases from V and 2 from J, leaving 6 bases between them. CDR3 length: 13 amino acids.

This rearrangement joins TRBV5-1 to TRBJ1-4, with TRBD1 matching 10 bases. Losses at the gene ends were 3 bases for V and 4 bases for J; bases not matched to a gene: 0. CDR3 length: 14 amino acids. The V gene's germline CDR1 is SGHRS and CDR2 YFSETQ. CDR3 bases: TGCGCCAGCAGCTGGACAGGGGGTAATGAAAAACTGTTTTTT. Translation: CASSWTGGNEKLFF. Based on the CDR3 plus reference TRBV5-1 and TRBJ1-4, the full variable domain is KAGVTQTPRYLIKTRGQQVTLSCSPISGHRSVSWYQQTPGQGLQFLFEYFSETQRNKGNFPGRFSGRQFSNSRSEMNVSTLELGDSALYLCASSWTGGNEKLFFGSGTQLSVL.

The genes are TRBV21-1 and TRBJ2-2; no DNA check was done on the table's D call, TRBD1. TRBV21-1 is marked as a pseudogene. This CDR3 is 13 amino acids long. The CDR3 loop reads CASSNGTAGELFF. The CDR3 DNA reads TGTGCCAGCAGCAACGGGACAGCCGGGGAGCTGTTTTTT.

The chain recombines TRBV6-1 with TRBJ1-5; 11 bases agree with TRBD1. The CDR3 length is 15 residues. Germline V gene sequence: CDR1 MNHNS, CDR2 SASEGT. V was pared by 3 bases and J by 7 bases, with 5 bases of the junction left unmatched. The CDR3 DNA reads TGTGCCAGCAGTGAGGGGACAGGGGGAAGCCAGCCCCAGCATTTT. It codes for CASSEGTGGSQPQHF.

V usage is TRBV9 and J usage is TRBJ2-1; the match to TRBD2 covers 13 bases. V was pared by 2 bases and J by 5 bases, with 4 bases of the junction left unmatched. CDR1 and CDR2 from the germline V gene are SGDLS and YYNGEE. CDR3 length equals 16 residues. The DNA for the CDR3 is TGTGCCAGCAGCGTCGGGACTAGCGGGACCAACAATGAGCAGTTCTTC. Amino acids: CASSVGTSGTNNEQFF.

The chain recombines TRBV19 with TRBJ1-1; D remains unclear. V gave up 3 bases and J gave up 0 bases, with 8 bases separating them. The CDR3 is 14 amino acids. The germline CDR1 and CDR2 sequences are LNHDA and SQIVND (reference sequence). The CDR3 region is CASSMIGLNTEAFF. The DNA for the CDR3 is TGTGCCAGTAGTATGATAGGGCTGAACACTGAAGCTTTCTTT.

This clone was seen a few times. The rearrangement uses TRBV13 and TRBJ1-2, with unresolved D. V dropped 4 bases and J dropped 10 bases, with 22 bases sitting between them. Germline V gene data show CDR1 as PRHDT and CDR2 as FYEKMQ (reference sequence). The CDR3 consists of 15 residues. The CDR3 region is CASSYNPPAIGVYTF. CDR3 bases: TGTGCCAGCAGCTACAACCCCCCGGCTATCGGAGTCTACACCTTC. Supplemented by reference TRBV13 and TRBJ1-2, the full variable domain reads AAGVIQSPRHLIKEKRETATLKCYPIPRHDTVYWYQQGPGQDPQFLISFYEKMQSDKGSIPDRFSAQQFSDYHSELNMSSLELGDSALYFCASSYNPPAIGVYTFGSGTRLTVV.

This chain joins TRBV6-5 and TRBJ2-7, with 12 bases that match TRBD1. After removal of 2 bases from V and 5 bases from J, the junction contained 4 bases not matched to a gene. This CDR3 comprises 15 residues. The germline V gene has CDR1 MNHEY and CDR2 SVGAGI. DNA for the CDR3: TGTGCCAGCAGTTACGGGACAGGGGGCACCCACGAGCAGTACTTC. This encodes CASSYGTGGTHEQYF.

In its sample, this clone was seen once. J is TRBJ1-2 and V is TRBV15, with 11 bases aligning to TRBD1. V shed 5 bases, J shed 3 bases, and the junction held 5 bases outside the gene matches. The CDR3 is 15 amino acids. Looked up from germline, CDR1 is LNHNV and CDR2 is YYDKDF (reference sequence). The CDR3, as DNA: TGTGCCACCAGCGGGACAGGGGGTCGTGACTATGGCTACACCTTC. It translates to CATSGTGGRDYGYTF.

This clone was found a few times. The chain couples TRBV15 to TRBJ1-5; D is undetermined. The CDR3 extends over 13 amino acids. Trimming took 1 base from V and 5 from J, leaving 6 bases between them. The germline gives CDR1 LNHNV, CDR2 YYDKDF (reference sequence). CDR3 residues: CATSRAPDQPQHF. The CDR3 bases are TGTGCCACCAGCAGAGCCCCCGATCAGCCCCAGCATTTT.

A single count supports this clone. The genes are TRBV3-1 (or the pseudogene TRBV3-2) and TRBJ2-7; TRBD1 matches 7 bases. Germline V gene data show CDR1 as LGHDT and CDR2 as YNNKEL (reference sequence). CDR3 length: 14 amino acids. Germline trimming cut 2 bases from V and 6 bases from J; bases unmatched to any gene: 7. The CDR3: CASSQREGAFEQYF. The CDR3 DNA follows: TGTGCCAGCAGCCAAAGAGAGGGGGCGTTCGAGCAGTACTTC.

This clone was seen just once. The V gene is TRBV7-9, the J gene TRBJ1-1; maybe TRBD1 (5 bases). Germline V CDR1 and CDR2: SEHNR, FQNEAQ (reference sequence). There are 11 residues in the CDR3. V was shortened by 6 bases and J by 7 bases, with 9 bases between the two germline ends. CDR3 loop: CASSPGHEAFF. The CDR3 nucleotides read TGTGCCAGCAGTCCAGGACATGAAGCTTTCTTT.

The CDR3 reads CASSTTGSGNTIYF. For the CDR3, the DNA is TGCGCCAGCAGCACGACAGGGAGCGGAAACACCATATATTTT. V and J are TRBV5-1 and TRBJ1-3, with 7 nucleotides matching TRBD1. The CDR3 is made up of 14 amino acids. V lost 4 bases, J lost 4 bases, and 5 bases stayed unmatched. In germline, CDR1 is SGHRS, CDR2 YFSETQ.

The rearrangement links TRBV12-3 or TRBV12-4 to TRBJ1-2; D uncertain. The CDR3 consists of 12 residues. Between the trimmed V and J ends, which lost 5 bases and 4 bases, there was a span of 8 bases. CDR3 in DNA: TGTGCCAGCAGTGGTGACCTCTATGGCTACACCTTC. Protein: CASSGDLYGYTF.

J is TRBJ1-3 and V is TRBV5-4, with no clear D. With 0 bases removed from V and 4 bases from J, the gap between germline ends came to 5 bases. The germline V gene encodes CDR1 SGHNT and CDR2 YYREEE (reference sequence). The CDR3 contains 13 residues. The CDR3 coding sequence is TGTGCCAGCAGCTTGGGAGCGGGAAACACCATATATTTT. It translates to CASSLGAGNTIYF.

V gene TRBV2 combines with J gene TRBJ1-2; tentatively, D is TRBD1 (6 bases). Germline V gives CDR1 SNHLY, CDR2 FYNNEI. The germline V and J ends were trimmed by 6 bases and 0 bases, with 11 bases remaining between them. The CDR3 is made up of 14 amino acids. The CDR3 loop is CASRTDSANYGYTF. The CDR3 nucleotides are TGTGCCAGCAGAACGGACAGCGCTAACTATGGCTACACCTTC.

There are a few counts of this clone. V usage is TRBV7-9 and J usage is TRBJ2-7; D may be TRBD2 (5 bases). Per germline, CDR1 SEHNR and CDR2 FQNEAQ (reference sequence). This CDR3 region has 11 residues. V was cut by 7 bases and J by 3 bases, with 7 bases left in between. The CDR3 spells CASIAGYEQYF. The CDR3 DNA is TGTGCCAGCATCGCGGGCTACGAGCAGTACTTC.

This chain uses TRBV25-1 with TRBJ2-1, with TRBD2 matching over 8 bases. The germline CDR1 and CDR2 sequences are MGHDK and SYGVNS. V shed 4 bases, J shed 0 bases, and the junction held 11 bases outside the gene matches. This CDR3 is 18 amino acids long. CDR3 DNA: TGTGCCAGCAGTGGTCGCGGCGGGAGGTACAGCTCCTACAATGAGCAGTTCTTC. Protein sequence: CASSGRGGRYSSYNEQFF. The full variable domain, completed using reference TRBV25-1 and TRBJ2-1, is EADIYQTPRYLVIGTGKKITLECSQTMGHDKMYWYQQDPGMELHLIHYSYGVNSTEKGDLSSESTVSRIRTEHFPLTLESARPSHTSQYLCASSGRGGRYSSYNEQFFGPGTRLTVL.

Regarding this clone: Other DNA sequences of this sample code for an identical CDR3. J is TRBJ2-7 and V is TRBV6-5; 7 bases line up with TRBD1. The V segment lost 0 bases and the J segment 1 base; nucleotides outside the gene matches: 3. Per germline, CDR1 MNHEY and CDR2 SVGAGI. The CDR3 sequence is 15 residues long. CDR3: CASSYSGQVSYEQYF. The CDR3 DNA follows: TGTGCCAGCAGTTACTCAGGACAGGTTTCCTACGAGCAGTACTTC.

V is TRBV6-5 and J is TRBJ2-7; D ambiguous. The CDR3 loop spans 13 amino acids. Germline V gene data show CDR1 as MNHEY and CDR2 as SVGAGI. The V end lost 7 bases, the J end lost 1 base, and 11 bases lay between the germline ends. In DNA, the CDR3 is TGTGCCAGCACTTCCGGCTTATCCTACGAGCAGTACTTC. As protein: CASTSGLSYEQYF.

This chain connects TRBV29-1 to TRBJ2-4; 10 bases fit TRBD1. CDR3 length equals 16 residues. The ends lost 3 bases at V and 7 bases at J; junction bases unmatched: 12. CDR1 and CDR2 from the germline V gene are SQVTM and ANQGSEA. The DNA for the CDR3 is TGCAGCGTTGATCCGGGACAGGGGAGGGGATCGAACATTCAGTACTTC. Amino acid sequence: CSVDPGQGRGSNIQYF. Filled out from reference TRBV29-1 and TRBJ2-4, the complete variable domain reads SAVISQKPSRDICQRGTSLTIQCQVDSQVTMMFWYRQQPGQSLTLIATANQGSEATYESGFVIDKFPISRPNLTFSTLTVSNMSPEDSSIYLCSVDPGQGRGSNIQYFGAGTRLSVL.

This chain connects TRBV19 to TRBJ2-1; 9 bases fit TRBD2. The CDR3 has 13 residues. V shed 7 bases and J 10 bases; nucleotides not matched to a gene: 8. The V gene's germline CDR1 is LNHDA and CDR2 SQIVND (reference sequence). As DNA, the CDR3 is TGTGCCAGTAAGTGGGCTAGCGGGACAGAGCAGTTCTTC. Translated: CASKWASGTEQFF.